The TCR beta chain under discussion was sequenced for a study of blood T cells in healthy people across ages. Using a J-beta primer mix together with a sample-barcoded 5' primer, a second PCR was run for about 6 to 11 cycles. TCRdb reprocessed the 5' RACE reads with MiXCR, giving one entry per CDR3 protein. The table lists about 780,000 distinct CDR3 sequences, around 24% of them singletons. The V gene lost 1 base and the J gene lost 7 bases, with 14 bases spanning the gap. The CDR3 length is 14 residues. CDR1 and CDR2 (germline): SGHRS, YFSETQ. These data were likewise used in another study, on T cells of mothers and their children.

The sample comprised blood. This receptor was identified in a boy between 10 and 17 years old in good health. V and J are TRBV5-1 and TRBJ1-1; D possibly corresponds to TRBD1 (5 bases). CDR3: CASSLMEGRSEAFF. CDR3 DNA: TGCGCCAGCAGCTTGATGGAGGGGCGCAGTGAAGCTTTCTTT.